These 9 T cell receptor beta chains came from one sample sequenced in a study of blood T cell repertoires in COVID-19. TCRdb's copy holds only in-frame clones and misses some; the assay was immunoSEQ multiplex PCR. The table lists a few hundred thousand clones, approximately 92% of them singletons. Sample: PBMCs or T cells enriched from blood (not recorded which). The receptors originated from a man aged 25-45 years who had recovered from COVID-19.

The rearrangement uses TRBV18 and TRBJ2-7; D might be TRBD2 (6 bases). Germline CDR1 reads KGHSH; CDR2 reads LQKENI. Trimming stripped 2 bases from V and 5 bases from J, with 16 bases between. The CDR3 length is 15 residues. The CDR3 loop is CASSPEGGGVDEQYF. In DNA form, the CDR3 reads TGTGCCAGCTCACCAGAGGGCGGAGGGGTCGACGAGCAGTACTTC.

This chain uses TRBV28 with TRBJ1-2; TRBD1 aligns across 7 bases. CDR3 length equals 13 residues. The ends lost 8 bases at V and 5 bases at J; junction bases unmatched: 8. Per germline, CDR1 MDHEN and CDR2 SYDVKM. As DNA, the CDR3 is TGTGCCAGCGGAAAAGACAGGGCTTATGGCTACACCTTC. Protein product: CASGKDRAYGYTF.

This clone was detected once. The genes are TRBV28 and TRBJ1-2; D is possibly TRBD1 (6 bases). Trimming removed 10 bases from V and 8 bases from J, with 17 bases in between. CDR1 is MDHEN and CDR2 is SYDVKM in the germline V gene. The CDR3 length is 12 residues. The CDR3 DNA is TGTGCCACACTACAGGGCGAGGGGGGCTACACCTTC. Residues: CATLQGEGGYTF.

This clone was seen just once. This chain links TRBV5-8 with TRBJ2-1; TRBD2 matches at 9 bases. Germline V CDR1 and CDR2: SGHTS, YDEGEE. J gave up 5 bases and V 3 bases, and 6 bases lay outside the gene matches. The CDR3 sequence is 15 residues long. CDR3 region: CASSSGTSPHNEQFF. The CDR3 nucleotides read TGTGCCAGCAGCTCTGGGACTAGCCCCCACAATGAGCAGTTCTTC.

CDR3: CASSLPRGSGANVLTF. CDR3 bases: TGTGCCAGCAGTTTGCCCAGGGGCTCTGGGGCCAACGTCCTGACTTTC. The chain carries TRBV28 and TRBJ2-6, with D possibly matching TRBD1 (6 bases). The germline V and J ends were trimmed by 3 bases and 0 bases, with 9 bases remaining between them. There are 16 residues in the CDR3. CDR1 and CDR2 (germline): MDHEN, SYDVKM.

This rearrangement joins TRBV28 to TRBJ1-6; 7 bases line up with TRBD1. The CDR3 has 17 amino acids. CDR1 is MDHEN, CDR2 SYDVKM, per germline. V trimming: 1 base; J trimming: 10 bases; junction bases outside the gene matches: 13. The CDR3 coding sequence is TGTGCCAGCAGTTTATTTAGGGACAGAGTTTCGGGATCACCCCTCCACTTT. Protein sequence: CASSLFRDRVSGSPLHF.

The rearrangement links TRBV9 to TRBJ2-5, with TRBD2 matching 9 bases. V lost 0 bases, J lost 1 base, and 4 bases stayed unmatched. The CDR3 spans 16 residues. The germline gives CDR1 SGDLS, CDR2 YYNGEE. CDR3 sequence: CASSVGLAEIQETQYF. For the CDR3, the DNA is TGTGCCAGCAGCGTAGGACTAGCGGAGATCCAAGAGACCCAGTACTTC.

This clone was picked up a small number of times. The chain recombines TRBV3-1 (or the pseudogene TRBV3-2) with TRBJ2-7; 7 positions match TRBD1. The germline CDR1 and CDR2 sequences are LGHDT and YNNKEL (reference sequence). This CDR3 contains 14 residues. J gave up 7 bases and V 1 base, and 7 bases lay outside the gene matches. The DNA of the CDR3 is TGTGCCAGCAGCCAAGGGGCCCAGGGGGAGGAGCAGTACTTC. Protein sequence: CASSQGAQGEEQYF.

V gene TRBV2 combines with J gene TRBJ1-2, with D tentatively TRBD1 (5 bases). The CDR3 runs 13 residues. CDR1 is SNHLY and CDR2 is FYNNEI in the germline V gene. The V end lost 8 bases, the J end lost 8 bases, and 18 bases lay between the germline ends. The CDR3, as DNA: TGTGCCAGCGCAGGGTTCGGATTGAGCGGCTACACCTTC. Translating gives CASAGFGLSGYTF. The full variable domain, rest sourced from reference TRBV2 and TRBJ1-2, is EPEVTQTPSHQVTQMGQEVILRCVPISNHLYFYWYRQILGQKVEFLVSFYNNEISEKSEIFDDQFSVERPDGSNFTLKIRSTKLEDSAMYFCASAGFGLSGYTFGSGTRLTVV.